This TCR beta chain originates from a study of blood T cells in healthy people across ages. Study-wide results and limits: Strong correlation linked observed beta diversity and percent naive T cells. PBMC samples, being unsorted, prevented any conclusive comparison of naive and antigen-experienced cells.

Donor samples were obtained from healthy Caucasian individuals from Russia, aged about 6 to 100. Per sample, no less than 5.5 micrograms of total RNA were extracted. Alongside a J-beta primer mix, a sample-barcoded 5' primer served in a second PCR lasting roughly 7 to 12 cycles. TCRdb recomputed calls from the 5' RACE reads with MiXCR, one row per CDR3 protein. The sample gives around 650,000 distinct CDR3 sequences, roughly two fifths of which show up once; 30% is in the top ten. The CDR3 is made up of 11 amino acids. Trimming took 3 bases from V and 2 from J, leaving 1 base between them. Germline CDR1 is GTSNPN and CDR2 is SVGIG (reference sequence). With respect to this clonotype: The antigen is unknown.

The receptor was derived from a man older than 75 in good health. The sequenced material came from blood. This chain links TRBV30 with TRBJ2-2; unclear D gene. For the CDR3, the DNA is TGTGCCTGGAGCAACACCGGGGAGCTGTTTTTT. Its protein product is CAWSNTGELFF.